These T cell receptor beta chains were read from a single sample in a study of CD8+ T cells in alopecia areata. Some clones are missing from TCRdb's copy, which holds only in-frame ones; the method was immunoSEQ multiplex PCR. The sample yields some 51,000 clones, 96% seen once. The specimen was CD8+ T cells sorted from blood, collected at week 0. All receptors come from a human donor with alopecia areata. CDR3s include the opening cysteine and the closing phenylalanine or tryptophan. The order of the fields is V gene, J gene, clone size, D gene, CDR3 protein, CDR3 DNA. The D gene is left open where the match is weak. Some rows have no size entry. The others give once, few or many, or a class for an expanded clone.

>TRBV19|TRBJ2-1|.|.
CASSIGGTGNEQFF
TGTGCCAGTAGTATCGGGGGTACAGGGAATGAGCAGTTCTTC
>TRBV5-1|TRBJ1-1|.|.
CASHPGLNTEAFF
TGCGCCAGCCACCCGGGTTTGAACACTGAAGCTTTCTTT
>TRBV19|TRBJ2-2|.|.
CASSIGLVGVGANTGELFF
TGTGCCAGTAGTATCGGTTTAGTTGGAGTCGGCGCGAACACCGGGGAGCTGTTTTTT
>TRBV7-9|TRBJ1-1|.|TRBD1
CASSSSDRGNLNTEAFF
TGTGCCAGCAGCTCCTCGGACAGGGGTAATTTGAACACTGAAGCTTTCTTT
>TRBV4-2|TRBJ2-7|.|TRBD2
CASSQEWRGVYEQYF
TGTGCCAGCAGCCAAGAGTGGCGGGGGGTCTACGAGCAGTACTTC
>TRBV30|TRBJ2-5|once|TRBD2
CAWSRLAGGLETQYF
TGTGCCTGGAGTAGATTAGCGGGGGGCTTGGAGACCCAGTACTTC
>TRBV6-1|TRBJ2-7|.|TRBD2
CAILSGGSSYEQYF
TGTGCCATATTAAGCGGGGGAAGCTCCTACGAGCAGTACTTC
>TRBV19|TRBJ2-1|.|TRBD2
CASSRTSGISYNEQFF
TGTGCCAGTAGTCGGACTAGCGGGATCTCCTACAATGAGCAGTTCTTC
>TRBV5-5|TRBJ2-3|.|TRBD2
CASSLSSGLVTDTQYF
TGTGCCAGCAGCTTGTCGTCCGGACTAGTCACAGATACGCAGTATTTT
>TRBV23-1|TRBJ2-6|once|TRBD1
CASSRPGTGLLEIANVLTF
TGCGCCAGCAGTCGACCCGGGACAGGGTTGCTGGAAATAGCCAACGTCCTGACTTTC
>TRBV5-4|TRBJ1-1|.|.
CASSLAEPTGGTFF
TGTGCCAGCAGCTTGGCCGAGCCTACGGGGGGGACTTTCTTT
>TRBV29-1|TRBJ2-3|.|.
CSVDLARATDTQYF
TGCAGCGTTGATTTGGCAAGAGCCACAGATACGCAGTATTTT
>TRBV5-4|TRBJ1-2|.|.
CASSSGTLESYGYTF
TGTGCCAGCAGCTCCGGGACCCTCGAGAGCTATGGCTACACCTTC
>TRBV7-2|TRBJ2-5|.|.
CASSFPTAQETQYF
TGTGCCAGCAGCTTTCCGACAGCCCAAGAGACCCAGTACTTC
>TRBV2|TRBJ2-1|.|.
CASSENMWNEQFF
TGTGCCAGCAGCGAGAATATGTGGAATGAGCAGTTCTTC
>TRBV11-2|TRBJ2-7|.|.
CASSLWGDSSPGSAYEQYF
TGTGCCAGCAGCTTATGGGGGGATTCAAGCCCGGGATCAGCCTACGAGCAGTACTTC
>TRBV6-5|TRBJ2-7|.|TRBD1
CASGPGQGAYEQYF
TGTGCCAGCGGTCCGGGACAGGGGGCCTACGAGCAGTACTTC
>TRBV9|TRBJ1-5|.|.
CASSVVGYGQPQHF
TGTGCCAGCAGCGTAGTAGGGTACGGTCAGCCCCAGCATTTT
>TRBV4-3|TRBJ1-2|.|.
CASSQDRASGGEGYTF
TGCGCCAGCAGCCAAGATAGAGCCTCTGGGGGAGAGGGCTACACCTTC
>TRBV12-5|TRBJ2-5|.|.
CASGLAVDREETQYF
TGTGCTAGTGGTTTGGCTGTGGACAGAGAAGAGACCCAGTACTTC
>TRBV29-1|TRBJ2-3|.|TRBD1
CSVVHLWTGNTDTQYF
TGCAGCGTTGTTCATTTATGGACAGGGAATACAGATACGCAGTATTTT
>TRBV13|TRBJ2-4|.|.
CASSRRSGGGQDIQYF
TGTGCCAGCAGCCGACGAAGCGGAGGCGGGCAGGACATTCAGTACTTC
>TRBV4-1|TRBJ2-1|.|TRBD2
CASSQAGLAPNEQFF
TGCGCCAGCAGCCAGGCGGGACTAGCTCCCAATGAGCAGTTCTTC
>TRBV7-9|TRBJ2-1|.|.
CASSPESYYNEQFF
TGTGCCAGCAGCCCGGAGTCATACTACAATGAGCAGTTCTTC
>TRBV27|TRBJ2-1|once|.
CASGRAFLKQFF
TGTGCCAGCGGCAGGGCATTTCTGAAGCAGTTCTTC
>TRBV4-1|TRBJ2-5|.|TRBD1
CASSQGTGGLETQYF
TGCGCCAGCAGCCAAGGGACAGGGGGCTTAGAGACCCAGTACTTC
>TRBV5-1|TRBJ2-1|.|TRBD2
CASSWTSGGNEQFF
TGCGCCAGCAGCTGGACTAGCGGGGGGAATGAGCAGTTCTTC
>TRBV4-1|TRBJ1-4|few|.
CASSQDSKGEKLFF
TGCGCCAGCAGCCAAGATAGTAAGGGGGAAAAACTGTTTTTT
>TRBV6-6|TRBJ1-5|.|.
CASSYSETVNQPQHF
TGTGCCAGCAGTTACTCCGAGACAGTCAATCAGCCCCAGCATTTT
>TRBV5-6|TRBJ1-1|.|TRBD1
CASSLTGAYTEAFF
TGTGCCAGCAGCCTAACAGGGGCGTACACTGAAGCTTTCTTT
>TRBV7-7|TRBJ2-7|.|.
CASSLNSQGHYEQYF
TGTGCTAGCAGCTTAAATAGTCAGGGACATTACGAGCAGTACTTC